This TCR beta chain was sequenced in a study of blood T cell repertoires in COVID-19. Original analysis: The assay estimated nucleated cells by amplifying reference gene primers. Measured with immunoSEQ multiplex PCR; TCRdb has only the in-frame clones, and not every one. The D gene and trimming were derived from the DNA, and the V and J assignments and clone size from that table. The repertoire holds 45,000 to 55,000 clones, with around four fifths as singletons. CDR3 length equals 14 residues. Trimming removed 3 bases from V and 6 bases from J; junction bases left unmatched: 7. In germline, CDR1 is DFQATT, CDR2 SNEGSKA (reference sequence).

The clonotype comes from a human donor in a cohort sampled during active COVID-19. J is TRBJ2-3 and V is TRBV20-1; TRBD2 aligns across 9 bases. The sample comprised peripheral blood. The CDR3 nucleotides read TGCAGTGCTAGTAGGGCGGGGGGGCAGGATACGCAGTATTTT. This gives the protein CSASRAGGQDTQYF.